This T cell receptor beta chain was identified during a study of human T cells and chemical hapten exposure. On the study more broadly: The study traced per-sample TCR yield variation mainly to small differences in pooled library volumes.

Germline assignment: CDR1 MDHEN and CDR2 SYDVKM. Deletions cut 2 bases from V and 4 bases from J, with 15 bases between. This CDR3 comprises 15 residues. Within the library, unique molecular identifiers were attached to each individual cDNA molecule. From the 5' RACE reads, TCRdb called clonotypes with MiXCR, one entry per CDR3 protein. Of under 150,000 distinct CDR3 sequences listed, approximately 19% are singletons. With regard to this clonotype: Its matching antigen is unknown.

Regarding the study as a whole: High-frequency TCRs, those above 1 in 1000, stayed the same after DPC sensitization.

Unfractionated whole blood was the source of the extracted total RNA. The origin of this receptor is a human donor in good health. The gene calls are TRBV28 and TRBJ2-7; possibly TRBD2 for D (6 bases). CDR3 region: CASSLNLLARYEQYF. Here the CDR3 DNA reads TGTGCCAGCAGTTTAAACTTACTAGCTAGGTACGAGCAGTACTTC.